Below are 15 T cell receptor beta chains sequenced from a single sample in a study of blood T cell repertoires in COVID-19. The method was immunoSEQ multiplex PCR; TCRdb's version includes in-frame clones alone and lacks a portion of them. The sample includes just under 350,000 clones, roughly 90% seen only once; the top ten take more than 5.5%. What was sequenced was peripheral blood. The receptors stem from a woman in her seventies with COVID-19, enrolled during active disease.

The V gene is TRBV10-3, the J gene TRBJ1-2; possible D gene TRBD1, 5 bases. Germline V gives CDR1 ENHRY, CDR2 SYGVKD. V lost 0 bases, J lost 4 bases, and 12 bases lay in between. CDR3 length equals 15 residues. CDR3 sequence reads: CAISESIQGTYGYTF. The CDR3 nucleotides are TGTGCCATCAGTGAGTCGATTCAGGGAACCTATGGCTACACCTTC.

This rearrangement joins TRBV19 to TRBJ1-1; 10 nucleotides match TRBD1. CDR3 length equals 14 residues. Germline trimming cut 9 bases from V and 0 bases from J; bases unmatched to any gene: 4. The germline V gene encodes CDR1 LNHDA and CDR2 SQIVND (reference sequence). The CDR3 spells CASGTGDLNTEAFF. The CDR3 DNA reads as TGTGCCAGCGGGACAGGGGATTTGAACACTGAAGCTTTCTTT.

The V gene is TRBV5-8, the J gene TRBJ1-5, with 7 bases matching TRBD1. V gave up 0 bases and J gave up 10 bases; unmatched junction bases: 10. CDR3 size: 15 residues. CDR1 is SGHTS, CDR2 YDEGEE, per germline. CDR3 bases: TGTGCCAGCAGCTTGGTTCAGGGGGGAGAAGGACCCCAGCATTTT. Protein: CASSLVQGGEGPQHF.

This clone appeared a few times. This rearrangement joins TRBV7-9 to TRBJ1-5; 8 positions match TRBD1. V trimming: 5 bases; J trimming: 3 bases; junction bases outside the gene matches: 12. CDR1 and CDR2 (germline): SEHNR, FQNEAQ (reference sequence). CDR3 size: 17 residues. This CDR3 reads CASSPSGGTGNNQPQHF. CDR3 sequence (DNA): TGTGCCAGCAGCCCCAGTGGAGGGACAGGAAACAATCAGCCCCAGCATTTT.

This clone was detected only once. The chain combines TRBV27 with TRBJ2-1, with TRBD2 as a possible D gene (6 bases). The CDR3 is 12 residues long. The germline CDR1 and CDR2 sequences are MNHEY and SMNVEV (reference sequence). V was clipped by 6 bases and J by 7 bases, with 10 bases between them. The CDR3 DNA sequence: TGTGCCAGCAGCCTGGCGGGGAATGAGCAGTTCTTC. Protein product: CASSLAGNEQFF.

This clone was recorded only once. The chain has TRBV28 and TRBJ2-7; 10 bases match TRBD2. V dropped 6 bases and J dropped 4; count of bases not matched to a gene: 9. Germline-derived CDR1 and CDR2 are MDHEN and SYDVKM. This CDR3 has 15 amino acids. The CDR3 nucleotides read TGTGCCAGCAGCCCCCAACTAGCGGGGATGTACGAGCAGTACTTC. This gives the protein CASSPQLAGMYEQYF.

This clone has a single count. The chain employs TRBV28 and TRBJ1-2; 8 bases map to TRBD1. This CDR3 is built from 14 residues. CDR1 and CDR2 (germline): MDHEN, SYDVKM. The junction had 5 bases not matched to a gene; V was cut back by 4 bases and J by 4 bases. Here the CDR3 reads CASSSRGRAYGYTF. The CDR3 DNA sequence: TGTGCCAGCAGTTCCAGGGGGCGCGCCTATGGCTACACCTTC.

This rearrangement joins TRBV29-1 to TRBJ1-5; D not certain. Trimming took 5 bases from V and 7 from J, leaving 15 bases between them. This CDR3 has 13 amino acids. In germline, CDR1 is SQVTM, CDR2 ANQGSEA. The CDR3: CSVTDGSNQPQHF. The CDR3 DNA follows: TGCAGCGTTACTGATGGGAGTAACCAGCCCCAGCATTTT.

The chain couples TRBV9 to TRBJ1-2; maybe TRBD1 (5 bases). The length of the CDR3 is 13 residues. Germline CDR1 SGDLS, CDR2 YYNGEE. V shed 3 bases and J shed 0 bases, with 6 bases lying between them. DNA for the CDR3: TGTGCCAGCAGCGGGGGCTCTAACTATGGCTACACCTTC. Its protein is CASSGGSNYGYTF.

CDR3 in amino acids: CASSLEVSSGNTIYF. The DNA of the CDR3 is TGCGCCAGCAGCTTGGAAGTGAGCTCTGGAAACACCATATATTTT. V is TRBV5-1 and J is TRBJ1-3; the D is unclear. CDR1 and CDR2 (germline): SGHRS, YFSETQ. The CDR3 has 15 residues. V dropped 0 bases and J dropped 0 bases, with 7 bases sitting between them.

Here the CDR3 DNA reads TGTGCCTGGAGTGCCGGGACTAGCTCTGAGACCCAGTACTTC. It specifies CAWSAGTSSETQYF. The rearrangement links TRBV30 to TRBJ2-5, with 9 bases fitting TRBD2. Trimming cost V 1 base and J 5 bases; bases outside gene matches: 5. This CDR3 comprises 14 residues. Germline CDR1 and CDR2: GTSNPN and SVGIG (reference sequence).

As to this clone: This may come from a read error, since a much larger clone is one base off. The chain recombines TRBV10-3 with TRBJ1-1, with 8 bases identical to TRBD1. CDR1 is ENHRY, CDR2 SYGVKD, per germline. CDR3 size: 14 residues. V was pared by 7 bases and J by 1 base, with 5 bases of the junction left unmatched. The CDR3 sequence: CAITSGTGNTEAFF. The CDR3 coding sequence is TGTGCCATCACTTCCGGGACAGGGAACACTGAAGCTTTCTTT.

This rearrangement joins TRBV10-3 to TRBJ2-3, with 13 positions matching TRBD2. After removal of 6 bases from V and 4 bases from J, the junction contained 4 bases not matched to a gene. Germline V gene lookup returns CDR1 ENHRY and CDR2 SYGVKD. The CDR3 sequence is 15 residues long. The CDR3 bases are TGTGCCATCAGAGGACTAGCGGGGGTCTCAGATACGCAGTATTTT. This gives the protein CAIRGLAGVSDTQYF.

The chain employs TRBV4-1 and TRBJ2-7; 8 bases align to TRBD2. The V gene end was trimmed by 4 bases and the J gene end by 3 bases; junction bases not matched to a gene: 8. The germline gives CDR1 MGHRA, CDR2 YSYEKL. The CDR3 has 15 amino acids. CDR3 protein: CASSRQAGAGYEQYF. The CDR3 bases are TGCGCCAGCAGCCGGCAAGCGGGGGCTGGCTACGAGCAGTACTTC.

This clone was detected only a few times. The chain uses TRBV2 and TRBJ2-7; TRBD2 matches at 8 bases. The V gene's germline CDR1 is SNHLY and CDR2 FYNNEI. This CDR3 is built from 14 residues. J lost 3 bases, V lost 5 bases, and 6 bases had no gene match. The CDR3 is CASSYGRVGYEQYF. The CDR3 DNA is TGTGCCAGCAGTTACGGGAGGGTGGGCTACGAGCAGTACTTC.